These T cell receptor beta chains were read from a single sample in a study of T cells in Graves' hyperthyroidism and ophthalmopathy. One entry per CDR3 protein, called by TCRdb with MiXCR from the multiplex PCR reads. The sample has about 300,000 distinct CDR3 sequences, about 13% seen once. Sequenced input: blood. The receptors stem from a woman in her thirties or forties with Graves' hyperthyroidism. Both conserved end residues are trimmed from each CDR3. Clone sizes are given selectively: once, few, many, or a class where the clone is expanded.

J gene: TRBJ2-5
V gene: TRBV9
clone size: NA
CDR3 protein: ASSVGSAGETQY

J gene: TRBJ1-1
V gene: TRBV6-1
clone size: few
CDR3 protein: ATNRPEAEAF

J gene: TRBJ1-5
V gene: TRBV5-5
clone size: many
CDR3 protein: ASSPIGGPNQPQH

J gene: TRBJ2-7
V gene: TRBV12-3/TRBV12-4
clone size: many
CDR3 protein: ASSLDRGTYEQY

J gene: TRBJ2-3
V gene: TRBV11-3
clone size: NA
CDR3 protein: ASSSTGLAGPDTQY

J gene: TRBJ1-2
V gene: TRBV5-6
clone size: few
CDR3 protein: ASSTPAGVDYGYT

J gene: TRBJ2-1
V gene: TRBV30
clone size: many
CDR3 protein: AWRTSGLTEQF

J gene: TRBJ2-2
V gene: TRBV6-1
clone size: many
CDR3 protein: ASSPLQGADDTGELF

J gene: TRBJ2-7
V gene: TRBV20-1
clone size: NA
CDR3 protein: SARGGRDYEQY

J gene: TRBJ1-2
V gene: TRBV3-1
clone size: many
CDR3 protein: ASSHRGPEGGYT

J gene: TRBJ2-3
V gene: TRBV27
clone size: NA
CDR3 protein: ASSFQATGTDTQY

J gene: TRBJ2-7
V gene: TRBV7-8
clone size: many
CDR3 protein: ASSLWLAGGEQY

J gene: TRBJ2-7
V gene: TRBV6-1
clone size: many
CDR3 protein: ATRTGGVYEQY

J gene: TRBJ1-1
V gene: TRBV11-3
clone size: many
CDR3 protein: ASSLELLLQPGGFENTEAF

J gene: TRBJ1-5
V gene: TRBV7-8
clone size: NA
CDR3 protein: ASSPSTGDNQPQH

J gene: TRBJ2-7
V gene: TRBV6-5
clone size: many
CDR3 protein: ASSYSQTGTSSYEQY

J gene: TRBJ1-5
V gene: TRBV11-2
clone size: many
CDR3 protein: ASSLDGAGYSNQPQH

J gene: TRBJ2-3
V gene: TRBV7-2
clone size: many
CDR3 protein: ASSGGRLNTQY

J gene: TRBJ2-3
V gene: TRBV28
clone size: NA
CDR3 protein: ASTRLAGRDTQY

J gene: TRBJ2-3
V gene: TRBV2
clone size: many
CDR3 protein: ASSEFAGGPTLTQY

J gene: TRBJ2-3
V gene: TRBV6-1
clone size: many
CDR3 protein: ASSRTGLTDTQY

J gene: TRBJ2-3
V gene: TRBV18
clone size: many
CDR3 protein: ASSPAPVATDTQY

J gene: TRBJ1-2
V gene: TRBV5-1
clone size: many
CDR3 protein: ASSGRTGDGYT

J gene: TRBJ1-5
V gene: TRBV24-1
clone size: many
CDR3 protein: ATSGGGGRSNQPQH

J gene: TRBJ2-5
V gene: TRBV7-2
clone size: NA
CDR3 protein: ASNRGRTETQY

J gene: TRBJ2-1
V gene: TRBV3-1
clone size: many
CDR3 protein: ASSPGTSGRTEQF

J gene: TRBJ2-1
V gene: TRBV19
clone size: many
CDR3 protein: ASSPGTSAYNEQF

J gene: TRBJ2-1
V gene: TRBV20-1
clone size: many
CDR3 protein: SARPARLGEQF

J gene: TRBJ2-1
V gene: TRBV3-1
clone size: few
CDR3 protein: ASKGLAGPGEQF

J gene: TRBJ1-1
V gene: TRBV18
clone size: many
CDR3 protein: ASSLLREAF

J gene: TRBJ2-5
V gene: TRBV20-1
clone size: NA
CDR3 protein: SARDTNRETQY

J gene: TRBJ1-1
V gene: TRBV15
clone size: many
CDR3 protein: ATSRGGGGSGTEAF

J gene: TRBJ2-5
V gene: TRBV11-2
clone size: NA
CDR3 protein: ASSVGVGQVQETQY

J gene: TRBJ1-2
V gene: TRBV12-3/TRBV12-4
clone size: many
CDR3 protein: ASSYPGFVGYT

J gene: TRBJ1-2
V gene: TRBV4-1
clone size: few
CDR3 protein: ASSHPIQGNYGYT

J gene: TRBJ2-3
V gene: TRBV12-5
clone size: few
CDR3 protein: ASGLVLGGRTDTQY

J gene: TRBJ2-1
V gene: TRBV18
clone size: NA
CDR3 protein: ASSPERGRGLWEQF